The sequence of this TCR beta chain was determined in a study of blood T cell repertoires in COVID-19. TCRdb's table, derived via immunoSEQ multiplex PCR, lists solely in-frame clones and lacks some. Among around 320,000 clones listed, 75% to 85% were seen once. The origin of this receptor is a human donor in a cohort sampled during active COVID-19. The sample consisted of peripheral blood.

CDR3 sequence (DNA): TGTGCCATCCGGTCTGGGGAAGGGGGCACAGATACGCAGTATTTT. Translating gives CAIRSGEGGTDTQYF. The J gene is TRBJ2-3, the V gene TRBV10-3; D is possibly TRBD1 (5 bases). The CDR3 extends over 15 amino acids. The ends were cut back, 8 bases at V and 1 base at J, with 16 bases in the middle. Germline loops: CDR1 ENHRY, CDR2 SYGVKD.